This T cell receptor beta chain was captured in a study of cytomegalovirus exposure and HLA in healthy donors. Study information: About 83 million unique TCRs from HLA-typed donors made up an early data release.

V dropped 5 bases and J dropped 8; count of bases not matched to a gene: 7. From germline, CDR1 is SGHAT and CDR2 FQNNGV. CDR3 length: 15 amino acids. Whole-study findings and limits: Among CMV-associated TCR beta chains, most appeared HLA-restricted in a later analysis. Associated with cytomegalovirus, according to the listing, were 150 to 200 TCR beta chains.

60 Vbeta and 13 Jbeta primers were used in PCR. The data were produced by immunoSEQ multiplex PCR, yet TCRdb's version contains in-frame clones alone and is incomplete. This table has under 200,000 clones, 80% appearing once. Comments on this clone: The antigen remains unidentified.

The material sequenced was PBMCs. The receptor's source is a man aged 30-40 years in good health and CMV-seronegative. The genes are TRBV11-2 and TRBJ2-2, with 11 bases aligning to TRBD1. This CDR3 is CASSLRDRGGGELFF. CDR3 sequence (DNA): TGTGCCAGCAGCCTCCGGGACAGGGGGGGTGGGGAGCTGTTTTTT.